Shown below are 5 T cell receptor beta chains from a single sample sequenced in a study of regulatory T cells. The primer mix had 52 TRBV and 13 TRBJ primers. The table came from immunoSEQ multiplex PCR; TCRdb's copy has only in-frame clones and leaves some out. The sample lists tens of thousands of clones; roughly 93% were seen once. The sample consisted of CD8+ T cells sorted from blood. The receptors come from a child aged 2-15 years with CD3G deficiency.

The chain links TRBV28 to TRBJ1-1, with 11 nucleotides matching TRBD1. With V trimmed by 2 bases and J by 4 bases, 6 bases remained unmatched. The CDR3 extends over 16 amino acids. Germline V gene lookup returns CDR1 MDHEN and CDR2 SYDVKM. The CDR3 nucleotides are TGTGCCAGCAGTTTAACCGGGACAGGGGGGAGCACTGAAGCTTTCTTT. Amino acids: CASSLTGTGGSTEAFF.

The rearrangement links TRBV28 to TRBJ2-2, with D possibly TRBD2 on 5 matching bases. This CDR3 is 16 amino acids long. Germline V gene data show CDR1 as MDHEN and CDR2 as SYDVKM. The germline V and J ends were trimmed by 1 base and 0 bases, with 9 bases remaining between them. The CDR3 protein is CASSLSPSSNTGELFF. DNA of the CDR3: TGTGCCAGCAGTTTATCACCTAGCTCGAACACCGGGGAGCTGTTTTTT.

The rearrangement links TRBV18 to TRBJ1-1; D is unclear. Germline CDR1 and CDR2: KGHSH and LQKENI. The CDR3 has 17 residues. V gave up 1 base and J gave up 0 bases, with 15 bases separating them. The CDR3 region is CASSPQGPAIMNTEAFF. The CDR3 DNA follows: TGTGCCAGCTCACCACAAGGCCCCGCGATAATGAACACTGAAGCTTTCTTT.

With respect to this clone: This sample includes further DNA sequences coding for the same CDR3. The chain has TRBV7-6 and TRBJ2-1; TRBD2 matches at 11 bases. CDR3 length equals 14 residues. Germline loops: CDR1 SGHVS, CDR2 FNYEAQ. Trimming took 5 bases from V and 10 from J; bases not matched to a gene: 7. This CDR3 reads CASSTGLAGGEQFF. Written as DNA, the CDR3 is TGTGCCAGCAGCACGGGGTTAGCGGGAGGGGAGCAGTTCTTC.

The rearrangement uses TRBV5-1 and TRBJ2-1; 8 bases map to TRBD2. The CDR3 runs to 15 residues. The junction had 7 bases not matched to a gene; V was cut back by 1 base and J by 7 bases. Germline values: CDR1 SGHRS, CDR2 YFSETQ. The CDR3 DNA reads as TGCGCCAGCAGCTTGTCCGGCGGGAGGCGAAATGAGCAGTTCTTC. It yields the protein CASSLSGGRRNEQFF.